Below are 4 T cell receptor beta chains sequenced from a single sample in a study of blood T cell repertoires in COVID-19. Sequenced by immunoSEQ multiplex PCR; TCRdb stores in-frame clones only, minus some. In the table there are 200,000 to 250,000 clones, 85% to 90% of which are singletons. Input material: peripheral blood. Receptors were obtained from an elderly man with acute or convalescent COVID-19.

CDR3 loop: CASRTGSNSPLHF. The DNA for the CDR3 is TGTGCCAGCAGGACAGGGAGTAATTCACCCCTCCACTTT. The V call is TRBV2, the J call TRBJ1-6; 7 bases are shared with TRBD1. Germline assignment: CDR1 SNHLY and CDR2 FYNNEI. V trimming: 6 bases; J trimming: 6 bases; junction bases outside the gene matches: 2. This CDR3 region has 13 residues.

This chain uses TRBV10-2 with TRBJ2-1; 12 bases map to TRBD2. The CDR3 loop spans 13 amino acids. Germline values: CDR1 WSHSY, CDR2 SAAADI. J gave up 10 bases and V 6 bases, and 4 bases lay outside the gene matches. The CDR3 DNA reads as TGCGCCAGCAGCATAACTAGCGGGAGGGAGCAGTTCTTC. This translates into CASSITSGREQFF.

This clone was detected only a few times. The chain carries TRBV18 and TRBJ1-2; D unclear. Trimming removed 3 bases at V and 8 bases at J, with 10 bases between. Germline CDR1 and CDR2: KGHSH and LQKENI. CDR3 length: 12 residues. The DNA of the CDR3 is TGTGCCAGCTCACCGGATGCGGGAGGCTACACCTTC. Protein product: CASSPDAGGYTF.

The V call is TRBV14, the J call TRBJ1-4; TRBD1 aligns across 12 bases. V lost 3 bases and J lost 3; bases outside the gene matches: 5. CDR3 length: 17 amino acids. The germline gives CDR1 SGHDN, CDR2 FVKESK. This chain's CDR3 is CASSQGQGALANEKLFF. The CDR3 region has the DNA TGTGCCAGCAGCCAGGGACAGGGGGCGCTGGCTAATGAAAAACTGTTTTTT.